This paragraph covers one T cell receptor beta chain sequence. Germline CDR1 and CDR2: MNHNS and SASEGT. The CDR3 totals 19 residues. J was trimmed by 10 bases and V by 1 base; bases with no gene match: 19. The data originate from a study of molecular identifiers for immune sequencing clone quantification. Previously reported methods and listed TCR primers produced the bulk TCR libraries. TCRdb reanalysed the PCR reads using MiXCR and keeps one entry per CDR3 protein. The table lists about half a million distinct CDR3 sequences, 20% to 25% of them singletons, with approximately 0.84% in the top ten. Naive CD8 libraries were made from 20,000 to 1,000,000 sorted cells, and they used 10%, 30% or 50% RNA. Naive CD8 T cells, phenotype CD8+CD4-CCR7+CD45RA+, were sorted.

This clonotype was obtained from a human donor in good health. Some libraries in this study had Jurkat cell RNA spiked in. Source material: naive CD8+ T cells from blood, with Jurkat cell RNA spiked in. As for subset: FACS-sorted CD8+CD4-CCR7+CD45RA+ naive T cells. V and J are TRBV6-1 and TRBJ2-1, with 10 positions matching TRBD1. The CDR3 DNA follows: TGTGCCAGCAGTGAAGAGAGACAGGGGGCGAATCTCCTCTTTGGGGAGCAGTTCTTC. Its protein product is CASSEERQGANLLFGEQFF.